A single sample is the source of the 14 T cell receptor beta chains below, sequenced in a study of blood T cell repertoires in COVID-19. The repertoire was sequenced with immunoSEQ multiplex PCR; TCRdb's copy has only in-frame clones and lacks some. The table has around 200,000 clones, under 80% seen once. The sequenced sample was peripheral blood. Receptor source: a woman aged 45-65 years with acute or convalescent COVID-19.

V usage is TRBV9 and J usage is TRBJ1-6, with D perhaps TRBD1 (5 bases). This CDR3 has 16 residues. Trimming removed 1 base from V and 7 bases from J, with 15 bases in between. Looked up from germline, CDR1 is SGDLS and CDR2 is YYNGEE. DNA of the CDR3: TGTGCCAGCAGCGTACTTCAGAACAAGGGGAATTCACCCCTCCACTTT. Translation gives CASSVLQNKGNSPLHF.

The chain is built from TRBV7-8 and TRBJ2-7, with D possibly being TRBD2 (6 bases). Germline assignment: CDR1 SGHVS and CDR2 FQNEAQ. The CDR3 runs 15 residues. Between the trimmed V and J ends, which lost 1 base and 2 bases, there was a span of 12 bases. The DNA of the CDR3 is TGTGCCAGCAGCTTAGGAGCTAGCGTCGCCTACGAGCAGTACTTC. Encoded protein: CASSLGASVAYEQYF. The variable domain in full, completed from reference TRBV7-8 and TRBJ2-7, reads GAGVSQSPRYKVAKRGQDVALRCDPISGHVSLFWYQQALGQGPEFLTYFQNEAQLDKSGLPSDRFFAERPEGSVSTLKIQRTQQEDSAVYLCASSLGASVAYEQYFGPGTRLTVT.

This chain uses TRBV14 with TRBJ2-3; the D gene is possibly TRBD1 (6 bases). Trimming removed 0 bases at V and 2 bases at J, with 30 bases between. The CDR3 loop spans 22 amino acids. The V gene's germline CDR1 is SGHDN and CDR2 FVKESK. The chain's CDR3 is CASSQESAFSWDQGTTTDTQYF. The CDR3 region has the DNA TGTGCCAGCAGCCAAGAAAGCGCCTTTTCCTGGGACCAGGGGACCACCACAGATACGCAGTATTTT.

This chain joins TRBV7-6 and TRBJ2-5; D possibly corresponds to TRBD1 (5 bases). The CDR3 runs 13 residues. Trimming stripped 5 bases from V and 3 bases from J, with 10 bases between. Germline lookup yields CDR1 SGHVS and CDR2 FNYEAQ. The CDR3 bases are TGTGCCAGCAGCCGAGACAGAAAAGAGACCCAGTACTTC. Its translation: CASSRDRKETQYF. The full variable domain, its missing parts supplied by reference TRBV7-6 and TRBJ2-5, is GAGVSQSPRYKVTKRGQDVALRCDPISGHVSLYWYRQALGQGPEFLTYFNYEAQQDKSGLPNDRFSAERPEGSISTLTIQRTEQRDSAMYRCASSRDRKETQYFGPGTRLLVL.

This clone was seen just once. The gene calls are TRBV28 and TRBJ2-3, with 10 nucleotides matching TRBD2. CDR1 and CDR2 (germline): MDHEN, SYDVKM. Trimming took 3 bases from V and 2 from J; bases not matched to a gene: 14. The CDR3 contains 19 residues. The CDR3 here is CASSFPGTSARGSTDTQYF. The CDR3 bases are TGTGCCAGCAGTTTCCCCGGGACTAGCGCCAGGGGCTCCACAGATACGCAGTATTTT.

A note on this clone: Germline is not matched at one junction end, which may reflect a read error. The rearrangement uses TRBV7-7 and TRBJ2-3; D is possibly TRBD1 (6 bases). The germline gives CDR1 SSHAT, CDR2 FNYEAQ (reference sequence). The CDR3 spans 15 residues. The CDR3 coding sequence is TGTGCTAGCAGCTTAGCTTTACAGGGTAAAGATACGCAGTATTTT. Translating gives CASSLALQGKDTQYF.

The chain has TRBV6-8 and TRBJ2-7; 7 bases are shared with TRBD1. This CDR3 is 11 amino acids long. CDR1 is MNHGY, CDR2 SAAAGT, per germline. The CDR3 DNA reads TGTGGGGGACAGCGGTACTACGAGCAGTACTTC. Its translation is CGGQRYYEQYF.

The V gene is TRBV11-3, the J gene TRBJ2-2; D is perhaps TRBD1 (5 bases). The CDR3 totals 13 residues. CDR1 is SGHNT, CDR2 YENEEA, per germline. V dropped 3 bases and J dropped 7 bases, with 9 bases sitting between them. This chain's CDR3 is CASSLTDGGELFF. CDR3 bases: TGTGCCAGCAGCTTGACAGACGGCGGGGAGCTGTTTTTT.

V is TRBV12-5 and J is TRBJ1-1; perhaps TRBD1 as D (5 bases). This CDR3 region has 15 residues. Between the trimmed V and J ends, which lost 6 bases and 1 base, there was a span of 15 bases. Germline values: CDR1 LGHNT, CDR2 FRNRAP. The CDR3 region is CASGRNTGENTEAFF. As DNA, the CDR3 is TGTGCTAGTGGGAGGAATACAGGAGAGAACACTGAAGCTTTCTTT.

The gene calls are TRBV3-1 (or the pseudogene TRBV3-2) and TRBJ2-3; D might be TRBD2 (6 bases). The V gene lost 2 bases and the J gene lost 4 bases, with 10 bases spanning the gap. The CDR3 length is 14 residues. The germline V gene has CDR1 LGHDT and CDR2 YNNKEL (reference sequence). CDR3 protein: CASSQQSSADTQYF. The CDR3 nucleotides are TGTGCCAGCAGCCAACAATCTAGCGCAGATACGCAGTATTTT.

The CDR3 sequence: CASSQTRTVNNSPLHF. Here the CDR3 DNA reads TGTGCCAGCAGCCAAACTAGGACAGTGAATAATTCACCCCTCCACTTT. The V gene is TRBV3-1 (or the pseudogene TRBV3-2), the J gene TRBJ1-6; D may be TRBD1 (6 bases). Per germline, CDR1 LGHDT and CDR2 YNNKEL (reference sequence). The CDR3 has 16 amino acids. V lost 2 bases and J lost 5, with 13 bases in between.

V usage is TRBV27 and J usage is TRBJ2-7, with D possibly matching TRBD1 (6 bases). Between the trimmed V and J ends, which lost 6 bases and 0 bases, there was a span of 21 bases. The germline V gene has CDR1 MNHEY and CDR2 SMNVEV (reference sequence). The CDR3 consists of 17 residues. The DNA of the CDR3 is TGTGCCAGCAGGTTGGGGACACTCCCTGAGAGCTCCTACGAGCAGTACTTC. Translating it yields CASRLGTLPESSYEQYF.

The genes are TRBV29-1 and TRBJ1-1; D perhaps matches TRBD1 (6 bases). This CDR3 comprises 12 residues. The germline gives CDR1 SQVTM, CDR2 ANQGSEA. V lost 6 bases and J 10 bases, leaving 18 bases between the germline ends. CDR3 coding DNA: TGCAGCGTCCCAGGGGCAGGTAGGCTAGCTTTCTTT. The encoded protein is CSVPGAGRLAFF. The variable domain in full, completed from reference TRBV29-1 and TRBJ1-1, reads SAVISQKPSRDICQRGTSLTIQCQVDSQVTMMFWYRQQPGQSLTLIATANQGSEATYESGFVIDKFPISRPNLTFSTLTVSNMSPEDSSIYLCSVPGAGRLAFFGQGTRLTVV.

Here the CDR3 reads CASGPGQGVAGSTEAFF. CDR3 in DNA: TGTGCCAGCGGGCCGGGACAGGGAGTTGCGGGGTCCACTGAAGCTTTCTTT. This rearrangement joins TRBV3-1 (or the pseudogene TRBV3-2) to TRBJ1-1; 9 bases are a match to TRBD1. Germline loops: CDR1 LGHDT, CDR2 YNNKEL (reference sequence). With 8 bases clipped from V and 4 bases from J, the junction kept 17 bases outside the gene matches. This CDR3 is built from 17 residues.